The rows below give T cell receptor beta chains drawn from one sample of a study of blood T cells in healthy people across ages. TCRdb itself ran the 5' RACE reads through MiXCR, one entry per CDR3 protein. The data show over 300,000 distinct CDR3 sequences, approximately 47% seen once. Sequenced material: blood. The source is a man aged 55 to 70 in good health. Both conserved end residues are part of each CDR3. A D gene is named only where the DNA matches it firmly. Rows may omit the clone size; those that give it use once, few, many or a size class.

>TRBJ2-1|TRBV7-9|.|.
CASSMTGPQWNEQFF
TGTGCCAGCAGCATGACCGGGCCCCAATGGAATGAGCAGTTCTTC
>TRBJ2-3|TRBV20-1|few|TRBD2
CSAEAGDSTDTQYF
TGCAGTGCCGAAGCGGGGGATAGTACAGATACGCAGTATTTT
>TRBJ1-2|TRBV27|.|TRBD1
CASSPQQGQYGYTF
TGTGCCAGCAGTCCGCAACAGGGACAGTATGGCTACACCTTC
>TRBJ1-5|TRBV29-1|.|.
CSVVGSKGPQHF
TGCAGCGTTGTCGGGTCGAAGGGACCCCAGCATTTT
>TRBJ2-5|TRBV7-2|.|TRBD2
CASSLVGVLAGGLETQYF
TGTGCCAGCAGCTTAGTGGGGGTTCTCGCGGGGGGATTGGAGACCCAGTACTTC
>TRBJ2-1|TRBV4-2|.|.
CASSQIAARTHNEQFF
TGTGCCAGCAGCCAGATCGCAGCCCGGACCCACAATGAGCAGTTCTTC
>TRBJ2-1|TRBV9|many|.
CASSTRGTAQEQFF
TGTGCCAGCAGCACAAGGGGGACCGCCCAGGAGCAGTTCTTC
>TRBJ2-1|TRBV9|.|TRBD2
CASSATSGGWGEQFF
TGTGCCAGCAGCGCGACTAGCGGGGGATGGGGTGAGCAGTTCTTC
>TRBJ2-5|TRBV7-2|many|.
CASSLGRYPNEQYF
TGTGCCAGCAGCTTGGGGCGCTACCCCAATGAGCAGTACTTC
>TRBJ2-7|TRBV12-3/TRBV12-4|once|.
CASSLDGLSYEQYF
TGTGCCAGCAGTTTAGACGGCCTCTCCTACGAGCAGTACTTC
>TRBJ2-1|TRBV20-1|many|.
CSAREILTPSSEQFF
TGCAGTGCTAGAGAGATCCTTACTCCCTCCAGTGAGCAGTTCTTC